The 32 T cell receptor beta chains below all came from one sample that was sequenced in a study of OX40 agonist ivuxolimab in advanced cancers. Libraries were built with the immunoSEQ multiplex PCR assay. In its TCRdb copy, this immuneACCESS table keeps in-frame sequences only and misses some clones. Where compared with another copy, unresolved V genes explain less than half of these, and the others have no known cause. The sample table contains roughly 70,000 clones; only one count was recorded for 80% to 90% of them. The ten biggest clones cover 4% of the sample. Sequences were derived from CD4+ or CD8+ T cells sorted from blood, sampled in a trial of the OX40 agonist ivuxolimab. The receptors originated from an adult with an advanced solid tumor such as melanoma, head and neck, liver or kidney cancer.

In nucleotides, the CDR3 is TGTGCCAGTAGTGAGGGCGTCGGGGGCAATCACTATGGCTACACCTTC. This codes for CASSEGVGGNHYGYTF. The chain joins TRBV19 to TRBJ1-2, with a possible D match to TRBD1 (6 bases). V was clipped by 5 bases and J by 3 bases, with 19 bases between them. CDR3 length: 16 residues. Germline-derived CDR1 and CDR2 are LNHDA and SQIVND (reference sequence). The variable domain in full, completed from reference TRBV19 and TRBJ1-2, reads DGGITQSPKYLFRKEGQNVTLSCEQNLNHDAMYWYRQDPGQGLRLIYYSQIVNDFQKGDIAEGYSVSREKKESFPLTVTSAQKNPTAFYLCASSEGVGGNHYGYTFGSGTRLTVV.

The gene calls are TRBV19 and TRBJ1-3, with 10 bases that match TRBD1. Germline V gene sequence: CDR1 LNHDA, CDR2 SQIVND (reference sequence). CDR3 size: 15 residues. V shed 3 bases and J 3 bases; nucleotides not matched to a gene: 2. CDR3 sequence: CASSIGTGVGNTIYF. DNA for the CDR3: TGTGCCAGTAGTATCGGGACAGGGGTTGGAAACACCATATATTTT.

CDR3 coding DNA: TGTGCCTGGAGTTCGGGATCAGGCAATCAGCCCCAGCATTTT. This sequence encodes CAWSSGSGNQPQHF. The chain is built from TRBV30 and TRBJ1-5; no clear D. Germline lookup yields CDR1 GTSNPN and CDR2 SVGIG (reference sequence). The CDR3 runs 14 residues. V was pared by 2 bases and J by 2 bases, with 10 bases between.

The chain combines TRBV19 with TRBJ1-5; 9 nucleotides align to TRBD1. The V gene's germline CDR1 is LNHDA and CDR2 SQIVND (reference sequence). The V and J ends lost 4 bases and 4 bases, in that order; junction bases with no gene match: 5. The CDR3 covers 15 residues. The CDR3 coding sequence is TGTGCCAGTAGTAAAGTTGGACAGGGGAATCAGCCCCAGCATTTT. It yields the protein CASSKVGQGNQPQHF.

The chain employs TRBV7-2 and TRBJ2-7; 9 bases agree with TRBD2. Losses at the gene ends were 3 bases for V and 7 bases for J; bases not matched to a gene: 7. Germline CDR1 is SGHTA and CDR2 is FQGNSA. This CDR3 has 14 amino acids. In nucleotides, the CDR3 is TGTGCCAGCAGCTTTGGCGGGAGGGCCATAGAGCAGTACTTC. As protein: CASSFGGRAIEQYF.

This sequence joins TRBV5-1 and TRBJ2-7; 13 nucleotides match TRBD2. Germline CDR1 is SGHRS and CDR2 is YFSETQ. V lost 4 bases and J lost 6; bases outside the gene matches: 4. CDR3 length equals 14 residues. The CDR3 nucleotides read TGCGCCAGCAGCACGGGACTAGCGGGGTCCGAGCAGTACTTC. This translates into CASSTGLAGSEQYF.

The chain uses TRBV18 and TRBJ1-2; no clear D gene. V lost 0 bases, J lost 0 bases, and 11 bases lay in between. The CDR3 has 16 amino acids. Germline values: CDR1 KGHSH, CDR2 LQKENI. CDR3 in amino acids: CASSPPLVTANYGYTF. The CDR3 nucleotides are TGTGCCAGCTCACCACCTTTAGTAACCGCTAACTATGGCTACACCTTC.

This chain links TRBV4-2 with TRBJ1-3; 7 bases are a match to TRBD1. The CDR3 runs to 17 residues. V shed 1 base and J 6 bases; nucleotides not matched to a gene: 12. Germline V gives CDR1 LGHNA, CDR2 YNFKEQ. The CDR3 nucleotides are TGTGCCAGCAGCCAAGGTCTAGGGGGCGCGATGGAAAACACCATATATTTT. As protein: CASSQGLGGAMENTIYF.

The chain uses TRBV7-3 and TRBJ2-1, with 14 bases aligning to TRBD2. The CDR3 has 19 residues. V shed 6 bases and J 1 base; nucleotides not matched to a gene: 11. Per the germline V gene, CDR1 is SGHTA and CDR2 is FQGTGA. The CDR3 region has the DNA TGTGCCAGCAGTCGAGTAGGGACTAGCGGGAGTTTTTCCTACAATGAGCAGTTCTTC. Encoded protein: CASSRVGTSGSFSYNEQFF.

Points on this clone: The same CDR3 also results from other DNA sequences found in this sample. This chain connects TRBV6-5 to TRBJ1-1; a possible D gene is TRBD1 (5 bases). Germline values: CDR1 MNHEY, CDR2 SVGAGI. The CDR3 contains 13 residues. Trimming cost V 2 bases and J 1 base, with 5 bases left between them. The CDR3: CASSYGQNTEAFF. For the CDR3, the DNA is TGTGCCAGCAGTTACGGACAGAACACTGAAGCTTTCTTT.

The chain joins TRBV7-9 to TRBJ2-7; tentatively, D is TRBD2 (5 bases). CDR1 and CDR2 from the germline V gene are SEHNR and FQNEAQ (reference sequence). Trimming removed 5 bases from V and 4 bases from J, with 9 bases in between. The CDR3 length is 12 residues. CDR3 coding DNA: TGTGCCAGCAGCCCGGGCGGGTACGAGCAGTACTTC. Its translation: CASSPGGYEQYF.

This chain joins TRBV10-3 and TRBJ2-7; TRBD2 matches 7 bases. Germline CDR1 ENHRY, CDR2 SYGVKD. The CDR3 spans 14 residues. V was clipped by 4 bases and J by 4 bases; unmatched bases: 7. CDR3: CAISGSSGRYEQYF. The CDR3 DNA is TGTGCCATCAGTGGGTCTAGCGGAAGATACGAGCAGTACTTC.

V usage is TRBV6-1 and J usage is TRBJ2-5; maybe TRBD1 (5 bases). Trimming left V 3 bases short and J 2 bases short, with 13 bases between. CDR1 MNHNS and CDR2 SASEGT come from the germline V gene. The CDR3 is 15 residues long. The DNA for the CDR3 is TGTGCCAGCAGTGATTTGACAGAATTTCAAGAGACCCAGTACTTC. It yields the protein CASSDLTEFQETQYF.

The V call is TRBV28, the J call TRBJ1-2; D gene unclear. V lost 1 base and J lost 1, with 4 bases in between. There are 13 residues in the CDR3. Germline CDR1 is MDHEN and CDR2 is SYDVKM. CDR3 in DNA: TGTGCCAGCAGTTTATTGGATAACTATGGCTACACCTTC. Translating it yields CASSLLDNYGYTF.

V is TRBV28 and J is TRBJ1-1, with a possible D match to TRBD1 (5 bases). The CDR3 has 15 residues. Germline V gene data show CDR1 as MDHEN and CDR2 as SYDVKM. Trimming removed 6 bases from V and 0 bases from J, with 14 bases in between. The CDR3 nucleotides are TGTGCCAGCAGCCTGGGGGGGGGTGTGAACACTGAAGCTTTCTTT. This gives the protein CASSLGGGVNTEAFF. The whole variable domain, filled in from reference TRBV28 and TRBJ1-1, reads DVKVTQSSRYLVKRTGEKVFLECVQDMDHENMFWYRQDPGLGLRLIYFSYDVKMKEKGDIPEGYSVSREKKERFSLILESASTNQTSMYLCASSLGGGVNTEAFFGQGTRLTVV.

This chain uses TRBV5-3 with TRBJ1-6, with D perhaps TRBD1 (5 bases). TRBV5-3 is known as an ORF, though its function is uncertain. The germline V and J ends were trimmed by 1 base and 3 bases, with 14 bases remaining between them. The CDR3 is made up of 17 amino acids. CDR3 sequence (DNA): TGTGCCAGAAGCTTGAAGGGCAGGGTAGGCTATAATTCACCCCTCCACTTT. This encodes CARSLKGRVGYNSPLHF.

The chain recombines TRBV5-4 with TRBJ2-7; 12 positions match TRBD1. This CDR3 is built from 15 residues. CDR1 is SGHNT and CDR2 is YYREEE in the germline V gene (reference sequence). Trimming cost V 4 bases and J 3 bases; bases outside gene matches: 5. The DNA for the CDR3 is TGTGCCAGCAGCCGAGGGACAGGGGGCATCTACGAGCAGTACTTC. Translated, it gives CASSRGTGGIYEQYF.

The chain carries TRBV7-2 and TRBJ1-5; TRBD1 is a possible D gene (6 bases). The CDR3 runs 17 residues. In germline, CDR1 is SGHTA, CDR2 FQGNSA. V was trimmed by 2 bases and J by 0 bases, leaving 14 bases between them. Here the CDR3 reads CASSLTALGGSNQPQHF. CDR3 DNA sequence: TGTGCCAGCAGCTTAACAGCTCTAGGGGGTAGCAATCAGCCCCAGCATTTT.

The chain couples TRBV5-1 to TRBJ2-5, with 7 bases lining up with TRBD2. The CDR3 extends over 14 amino acids. J was trimmed by 4 bases and V by 6 bases; bases with no gene match: 9. The germline V gene has CDR1 SGHRS and CDR2 YFSETQ. In nucleotides, the CDR3 is TGCGCCAGCACCCTTTTCGGGGGGACAGAGACCCAGTACTTC. Its protein product is CASTLFGGTETQYF.

The rearrangement links TRBV10-3 to TRBJ2-5, with D possibly being TRBD1 (5 bases). This CDR3 has 15 residues. V was trimmed by 6 bases and J by 5 bases, leaving 19 bases between them. CDR1 and CDR2 (germline): ENHRY, SYGVKD. The CDR3 DNA sequence: TGTGCCATCAGCAAAGGGTGGCAGGGCGAGGAGACCCAGTACTTC. This encodes CAISKGWQGEETQYF.

This clone was counted once. This chain links TRBV5-4 with TRBJ2-5; 14 bases line up with TRBD2. The germline V gene encodes CDR1 SGHNT and CDR2 YYREEE (reference sequence). The J segment lost 4 bases and the V segment lost 2 bases, leaving 10 bases of the junction unmatched. This CDR3 is built from 18 residues. This chain's CDR3 is CASSLGTSGRNELETQYF. For the CDR3, the DNA is TGTGCCAGCAGCTTAGGGACTAGCGGGAGAAATGAGCTAGAGACCCAGTACTTC. Full variable domain (remainder filled in from reference TRBV5-4 and TRBJ2-5): ETGVTQSPTHLIKTRGQQVTLRCSSQSGHNTVSWYQQALGQGPQFIFQYYREEENGRGNFPPRFSGLQFPNYSSELNVNALELDDSALYLCASSLGTSGRNELETQYFGPGTRLLVL.

The chain joins TRBV19 to TRBJ1-1; D unclear. The V end lost 3 bases, the J end lost 5 bases, and 10 bases lay between the germline ends. This CDR3 is built from 13 residues. Germline CDR1 LNHDA, CDR2 SQIVND (reference sequence). The CDR3 loop is CASSIGSGTEAFF. The CDR3 DNA reads as TGTGCCAGTAGTATTGGGTCCGGGACTGAAGCTTTCTTT.

The V and J genes are TRBV6-6 and TRBJ2-4; unclear D gene. Trimming pared 5 bases from V and 0 bases from J, leaving 14 bases between. Germline lookup yields CDR1 MNHNY and CDR2 SVGAGI (reference sequence). This CDR3 contains 16 residues. As DNA, the CDR3 is TGTGCCAGCAGTCCCCGGACGGACCTAGCCAAAAACATTCAGTACTTC. Encoded protein: CASSPRTDLAKNIQYF.

To note about this clone: Additional DNA sequences in this sample encode the identical CDR3. The chain is built from TRBV28 and TRBJ1-5; D is unresolved. The CDR3 consists of 15 residues. The ends were cut back, 5 bases at V and 1 base at J, with 12 bases in the middle. CDR1 MDHEN and CDR2 SYDVKM come from the germline V gene. CDR3 in amino acids: CASSPPPASNQPQHF. Here the CDR3 DNA reads TGTGCCAGCAGTCCCCCTCCCGCCAGCAATCAGCCCCAGCATTTT.

The chain links TRBV30 to TRBJ1-2, with D unresolved. The germline V gene encodes CDR1 GTSNPN and CDR2 SVGIG (reference sequence). The germline V and J ends were trimmed by 3 bases and 2 bases, with 7 bases remaining between them. The CDR3 is 12 amino acids. CDR3 nucleotide sequence: TGTGCCTGGAGAACACGGAACTATGGCTACACCTTC. It is translated as CAWRTRNYGYTF.

A single count supports this clone. This chain connects TRBV25-1 to TRBJ2-3; 8 bases are shared with TRBD2. The CDR3 totals 14 residues. The germline V gene encodes CDR1 MGHDK and CDR2 SYGVNS. The trim removed 3 bases at V and 5 bases at J, leaving 4 bases unmatched. The CDR3 here is CASSDGRAGDTQYF. DNA of the CDR3: TGTGCCAGCAGTGACGGGAGGGCCGGAGATACGCAGTATTTT.

The chain employs TRBV5-5 and TRBJ1-1, with 8 nucleotides matching TRBD1. Per the germline V gene, CDR1 is SGHKS and CDR2 is YYEKEE (reference sequence). There are 14 residues in the CDR3. V trimming: 2 bases; J trimming: 4 bases; junction bases outside the gene matches: 4. DNA for the CDR3: TGTGCCAGCAGCTTACAGGGGGAGAGCACTGAAGCTTTCTTT. Its protein product is CASSLQGESTEAFF.

CDR3 coding DNA: TGCGCCAGCAGCCTGATGGGTCAGGCGCAGTATTTT. The encoded protein is CASSLMGQAQYF. The J gene is TRBJ2-3, the V gene TRBV4-3; no definite D call. CDR1 is LGHNA and CDR2 is YSLEER in the germline V gene. V was trimmed by 4 bases and J by 10 bases, leaving 12 bases between them. The CDR3 has 12 amino acids.

The gene calls are TRBV10-3 and TRBJ2-3; perhaps TRBD2 as D (6 bases). Germline loops: CDR1 ENHRY, CDR2 SYGVKD. The CDR3 covers 13 residues. Trimming pared 6 bases from V and 1 base from J, leaving 8 bases between. The CDR3 sequence: CAISSSGTDTQYF. CDR3 coding DNA: TGTGCCATCAGCTCTAGCGGCACAGATACGCAGTATTTT.

The table lists this clone with a count of one. The chain combines TRBV27 with TRBJ2-6; tentatively, D is TRBD1 (6 bases). V was pared by 4 bases and J by 1 base, with 11 bases between. From germline, CDR1 is MNHEY and CDR2 SMNVEV (reference sequence). The CDR3 extends over 16 amino acids. The CDR3 bases are TGTGCCAGCAGTTCGGACAGAGAGTCTGGGGCCAACGTCCTGACTTTC. Translated, it gives CASSSDRESGANVLTF.

The chain has TRBV18 and TRBJ2-3; 8 bases line up with TRBD2. The CDR3 length is 13 residues. Germline values: CDR1 KGHSH, CDR2 LQKENI. The J segment lost 6 bases and the V segment lost 6 bases, leaving 5 bases of the junction unmatched. CDR3 DNA: TGTGCCAGCTCTGGACTAGCCGGGGATACGCAGTATTTT. Translation: CASSGLAGDTQYF.

This sequence joins TRBV10-3 and TRBJ1-1; perhaps TRBD1 as D (6 bases). CDR3 length equals 14 residues. Looked up from germline, CDR1 is ENHRY and CDR2 is SYGVKD. Trimming took off 10 bases at V and 1 base at J, with 16 bases between the two ends. CDR3 in amino acids: CATRLGGPNTEAFF. In nucleotides, the CDR3 is TGTGCCACCAGGTTGGGGGGGCCGAACACTGAAGCTTTCTTT.